This T cell receptor (beta chain) derives from a study of response to subunit inactivated influenza vaccine. Notes on the study in general: Each seasonal influenza vaccination, the authors suggested, recruits few new T cells.

This clonotype was detected many times. Its antigen remains unidentified. TCRdb itself ran the RT-PCR reads through MiXCR, one entry per CDR3 protein. This sample has hundreds of thousands of distinct CDR3 sequences, with approximately 12% found just once. The V and J ends lost 3 bases and 0 bases respectively, with 12 bases between them. This CDR3 is built from 15 residues. The V gene's germline CDR1 is GTSNPN and CDR2 SVGIG (reference sequence). This chain joins TRBV30 and TRBJ1-5, with D tentatively TRBD1 (5 bases). Material: PBMCs from blood, obtained on the day of vaccination. The receptor was isolated from a man aged 50 or older who received an inactivated influenza vaccine. CDR3 bases: TGTGCCTGGAGCCCCGGACATCTTAGCAATCAGCCCCAGCATTTT. Protein sequence: CAWSPGHLSNQPQHF. Full variable domain (remainder filled in from reference TRBV30 and TRBJ1-5): SQTIHQWPATLVQPVGSPLSLECTVEGTSNPNLYWYRQAAGRGLQLLFYSVGIGQISSEVPQNLSASRPQDRQFILSSKKLLLSDSGFYLCAWSPGHLSNQPQHFGDGTRLSIL.